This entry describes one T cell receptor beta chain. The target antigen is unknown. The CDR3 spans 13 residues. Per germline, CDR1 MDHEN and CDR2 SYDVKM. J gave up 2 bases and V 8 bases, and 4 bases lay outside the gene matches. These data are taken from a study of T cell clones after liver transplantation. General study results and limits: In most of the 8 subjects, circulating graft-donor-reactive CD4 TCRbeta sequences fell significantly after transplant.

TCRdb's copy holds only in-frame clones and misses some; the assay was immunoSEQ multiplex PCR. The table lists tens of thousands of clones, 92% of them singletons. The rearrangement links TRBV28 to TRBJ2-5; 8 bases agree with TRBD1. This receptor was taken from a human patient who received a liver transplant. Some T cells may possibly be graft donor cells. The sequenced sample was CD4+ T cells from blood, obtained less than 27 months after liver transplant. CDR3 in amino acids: CASGTGGQETQYF. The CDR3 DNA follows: TGTGCCAGCGGTACAGGGGGTCAAGAGACCCAGTACTTC.